The clone carrying this T cell receptor beta chain was picked up a small number of times. What it binds is unknown. The CDR3 loop spans 14 amino acids. Germline CDR1 is SGHVT and CDR2 is SQSDAQ. Trimming took 5 bases from V and 2 from J, leaving 10 bases between them. The sample comes from a study of T-cell memory formation after mild COVID-19. Findings and limits, study-wide: CD4/CD8 balance characterized clones contracting day 15 to 85, and CD4+ skew characterized later expanders. Cross-reactive memory apparently joined, as some responding clones appeared in pre-infection memory. Second-wave clones with a day 37 peak had unconfirmed SARS-CoV-2 specificity.

Researchers used 5'RACE with constant-segment primers to make TCR alpha and TCR beta cDNA libraries that carry sample barcodes and UMIs. MiXCR, run by TCRdb on the 5' RACE reads, gives a single entry per CDR3 protein. In the table there are more than 250,000 distinct CDR3 sequences, around 15% of which are singletons. This chain connects TRBV7-4 to TRBJ1-3; D gene unclear. Sequencing was carried out using PBMCs or a T cell subset sorted from them (not recorded which). This TCR was recovered from a young man who had mild COVID-19 (a few samples of this study predate the infection). Cell type and time point are not known. This CDR3 is CASSPRTAGNTIYF. The CDR3 coding sequence is TGTGCCAGCAGCCCTCGGACCGCTGGAAACACCATATATTTT.